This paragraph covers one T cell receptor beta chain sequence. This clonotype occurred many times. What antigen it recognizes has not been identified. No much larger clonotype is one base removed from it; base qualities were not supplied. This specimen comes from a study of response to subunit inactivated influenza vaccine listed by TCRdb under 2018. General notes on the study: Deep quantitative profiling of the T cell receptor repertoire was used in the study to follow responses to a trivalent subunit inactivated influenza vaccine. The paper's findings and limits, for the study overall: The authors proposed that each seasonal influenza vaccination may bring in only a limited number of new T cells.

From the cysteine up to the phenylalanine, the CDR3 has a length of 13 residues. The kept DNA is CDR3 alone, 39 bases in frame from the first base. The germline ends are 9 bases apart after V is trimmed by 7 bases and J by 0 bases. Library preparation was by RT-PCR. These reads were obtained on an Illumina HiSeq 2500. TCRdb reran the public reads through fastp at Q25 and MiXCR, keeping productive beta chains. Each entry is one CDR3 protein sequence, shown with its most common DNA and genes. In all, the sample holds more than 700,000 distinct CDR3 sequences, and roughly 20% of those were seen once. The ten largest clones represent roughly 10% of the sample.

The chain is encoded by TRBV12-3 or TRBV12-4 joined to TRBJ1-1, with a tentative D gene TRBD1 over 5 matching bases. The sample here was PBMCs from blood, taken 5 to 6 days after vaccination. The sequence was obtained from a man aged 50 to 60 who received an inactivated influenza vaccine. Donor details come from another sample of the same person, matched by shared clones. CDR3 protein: CASNLGVNTEAFF. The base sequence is TGTGCCAGCAACTTGGGGGTGAACACTGAAGCTTTCTTT.